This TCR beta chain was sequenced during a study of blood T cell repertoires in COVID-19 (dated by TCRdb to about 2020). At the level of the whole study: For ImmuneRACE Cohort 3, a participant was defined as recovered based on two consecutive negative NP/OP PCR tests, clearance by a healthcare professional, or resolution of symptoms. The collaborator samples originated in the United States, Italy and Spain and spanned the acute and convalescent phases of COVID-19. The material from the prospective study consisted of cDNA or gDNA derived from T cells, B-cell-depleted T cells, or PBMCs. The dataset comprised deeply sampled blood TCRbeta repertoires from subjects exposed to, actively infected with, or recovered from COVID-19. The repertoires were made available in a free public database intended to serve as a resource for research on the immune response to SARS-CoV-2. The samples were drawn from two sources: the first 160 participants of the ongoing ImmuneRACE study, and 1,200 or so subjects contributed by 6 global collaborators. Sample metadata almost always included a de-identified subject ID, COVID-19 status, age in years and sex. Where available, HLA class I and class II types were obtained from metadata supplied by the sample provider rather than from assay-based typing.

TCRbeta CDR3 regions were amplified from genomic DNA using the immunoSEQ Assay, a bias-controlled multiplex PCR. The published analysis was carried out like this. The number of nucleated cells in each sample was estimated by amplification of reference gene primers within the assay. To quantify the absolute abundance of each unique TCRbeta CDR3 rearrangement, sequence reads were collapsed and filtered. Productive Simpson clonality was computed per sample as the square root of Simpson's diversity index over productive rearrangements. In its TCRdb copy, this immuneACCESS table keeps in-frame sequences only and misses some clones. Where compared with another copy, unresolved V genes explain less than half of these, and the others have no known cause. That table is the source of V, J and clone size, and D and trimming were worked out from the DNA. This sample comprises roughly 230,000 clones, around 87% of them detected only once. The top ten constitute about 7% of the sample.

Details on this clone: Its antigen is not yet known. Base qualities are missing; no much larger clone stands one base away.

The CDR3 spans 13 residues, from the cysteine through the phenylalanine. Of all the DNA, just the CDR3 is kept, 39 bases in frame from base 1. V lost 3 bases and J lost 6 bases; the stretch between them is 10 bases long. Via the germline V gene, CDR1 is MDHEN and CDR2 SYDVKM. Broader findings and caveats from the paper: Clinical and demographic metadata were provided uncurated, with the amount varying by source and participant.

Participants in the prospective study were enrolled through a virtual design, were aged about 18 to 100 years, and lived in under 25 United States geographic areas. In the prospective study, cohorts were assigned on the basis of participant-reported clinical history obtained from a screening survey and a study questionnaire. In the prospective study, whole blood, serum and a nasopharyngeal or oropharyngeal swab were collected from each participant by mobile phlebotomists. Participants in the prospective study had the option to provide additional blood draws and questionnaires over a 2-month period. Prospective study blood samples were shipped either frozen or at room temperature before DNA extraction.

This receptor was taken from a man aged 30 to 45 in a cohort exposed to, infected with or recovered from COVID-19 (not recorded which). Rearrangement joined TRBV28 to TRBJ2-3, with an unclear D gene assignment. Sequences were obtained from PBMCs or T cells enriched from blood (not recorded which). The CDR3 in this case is CASSFSSQDTQYF. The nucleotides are TGTGCCAGCAGTTTCTCCTCCCAGGATACGCAGTATTTT.